This T cell receptor (beta chain) was recovered during a study of blood T cell repertoires in COVID-19. Across the study: Acute and convalescent COVID-19 specimens originated in the United States, Italy and Spain. Sources were T cells, B-cell-depleted T cells, or PBMCs; the material itself was cDNA or gDNA.

The junction had 10 bases not matched to a gene; V was cut back by 6 bases and J by 8 bases. The germline V gene encodes CDR1 MDHEN and CDR2 SYDVKM. The CDR3 is 15 amino acids. Per the authors' pipeline: Using reference gene primer amplification, nucleated cell counts were estimated. Only in-frame clones appear in the TCRdb table, and some are missing; sequencing was by immunoSEQ multiplex PCR. The V and J calls and the clone size are those of that table, but D and trimming were determined from the DNA. The table has approximately 50,000 clones, about four fifths seen once. The source is a man older than 75 with COVID-19, enrolled during active disease. Input material: peripheral blood. The chain joins TRBV28 to TRBJ1-6; 7 nucleotides agree with TRBD1. The CDR3: CASSRSDRADSPLHF. The DNA for the CDR3 is TGTGCCAGCAGCCGTTCCGACAGGGCTGATTCACCCCTCCACTTT. Variable domain in full (rest from reference TRBV28 and TRBJ1-6): DVKVTQSSRYLVKRTGEKVFLECVQDMDHENMFWYRQDPGLGLRLIYFSYDVKMKEKGDIPEGYSVSREKKERFSLILESASTNQTSMYLCASSRSDRADSPLHFGNGTRLTVT.